This T cell receptor beta chain was captured by sequencing in a study of cytomegalovirus exposure and HLA in healthy donors. Details on this clone: Its matching antigen is unknown. An end of the junction does not agree with germline; a read error may underlie this.

Primers included in the PCR were 60 Vbeta and 13 Jbeta primers. The protocol was immunoSEQ multiplex PCR, while the TCRdb copy is restricted to in-frame clones and leaves out a portion. The sample includes roughly 120,000 clones, under 85% of them seen just once. General study points: Later analysis placed DRB1 highest and HLA-C lowest in TCR association rates, which differed by HLA locus. Many donors carried some public TCRs, although rarity characterized most TCR sequences. In a later analysis, a missense DCLRE1C variant was linked to TCR beta V- and J-gene trimming.

The CDR3 is 13 residues long. Germline values: CDR1 ENHRY, CDR2 SYGVKD. Sequencing was performed on PBMCs. The gene calls are TRBV10-3 and TRBJ1-1, with D possibly TRBD1 on 6 matching bases. The sequence derives from a woman aged 35 to 49 in good health and CMV-seropositive. CDR3 in amino acids: CTISYRQDTEAFF. The CDR3 bases are TGTACCATCAGTTACCGACAGGACACTGAAGCTTTCTTT.